What follows is one T cell receptor beta chain and its context. Antigen unknown. CDR3 length: 13 residues. Trimming took 4 bases from V and 4 from J, leaving 7 bases between them. Germline CDR1 MNHEY, CDR2 SMNVEV (reference sequence). This sample is part of a study of brain metastases from non-small cell lung cancer. Study-wide points: Brain metastases had lower T-cell infiltration than primary tumors. Compared with their matched primary tumors, roughly two thirds of brain metastases showed expanded T-cell clones. Metastases had sparse T cells but largely shared repertoires with primaries.

Clones were read by immunoSEQ multiplex PCR, and TCRdb kept only the in-frame ones, dropping some. The table has 2,500 to 4,000 clones, about 91% seen once; the top ten hold less than 8%. V and J are TRBV27 and TRBJ1-4; D not resolved. The sample consisted of primary lung tumor tissue. This TCR was sampled from a donor at least 40 years old with non-small cell lung cancer. CDR3 amino acids: CASSSWVNEKLFF. The CDR3 DNA reads as TGTGCCAGCAGTTCCTGGGTTAATGAAAAACTGTTTTTT.